The present T cell receptor beta chain was sequenced within a study of T cell repertoires in cytomegalovirus infection. For the study at large: Matching HLA type, along with CMV infection, was indicated by public TCR beta signatures. Study observations and caveats: Summed public TCR beta family frequency identified CMV carriers bearing the relevant HLA. HLA-C-restricted CMV-specific TCR beta clonotypes were dominant in the ex vivo response.

TCRdb passed the reads through MiXCR, listing each CDR3 protein once. The table shows 150,000 to 200,000 distinct CDR3 sequences, with approximately 15% occurring only once. Germline assignment: CDR1 KGHDR and CDR2 SFDVKD. Germline trimming cut 3 bases from V and 10 bases from J; bases unmatched to any gene: 10. The CDR3 loop spans 15 amino acids. Remarks on this clonotype: The antigen is undetermined.

The origin of this receptor is a human donor in good health (CMV status not recorded). Some clones in this sample may be carry-over from other donors' samples. The chain joins TRBV24-1 to TRBJ2-1, with TRBD2 matching over 8 bases. The sample consisted of PBMCs. The CDR3 region has the DNA TGTGCCACCAGTGATACCGGGGGGGGAAATTCGGAGCAGTTCTTC. Translated, it gives CATSDTGGGNSEQFF.